Detailed here is one TCR beta chain. Its antigen is as yet unknown. It was 5'RACE with constant-segment primers that produced the TCR alpha and TCR beta cDNA libraries, which carried sample barcodes and UMIs. TCRdb re-called the 5' RACE reads with MiXCR, one entry per CDR3 protein. The sample shows about 400,000 distinct CDR3 sequences, about 20% of them seen only once. The CDR3 has 16 residues. After removal of 3 bases from V and 6 bases from J, the junction contained 15 bases not matched to a gene. Germline V lookup: CDR1 SQVTM, CDR2 ANQGSEA. This specimen comes from a study of T-cell memory formation after mild COVID-19. The wider study: In these data, TCR clusters were largely donor specific. Findings and caveats of the study: CD4+ contracting clones lay mainly in CM and EM, CD8+ ones in EMRA.

The chain combines TRBV29-1 with TRBJ2-7; 9 positions agree with TRBD1. The origin of this receptor is a man aged 18 to 29 who had mild COVID-19 (a few samples of this study predate the infection). Cell type and time point are not known. The source material was PBMCs or a T cell subset sorted from them (not recorded which). CDR3 sequence: CSVDLGGRTGVFEQYF. CDR3 in DNA: TGCAGCGTTGATCTGGGGGGTCGGACAGGGGTTTTCGAGCAGTACTTC.